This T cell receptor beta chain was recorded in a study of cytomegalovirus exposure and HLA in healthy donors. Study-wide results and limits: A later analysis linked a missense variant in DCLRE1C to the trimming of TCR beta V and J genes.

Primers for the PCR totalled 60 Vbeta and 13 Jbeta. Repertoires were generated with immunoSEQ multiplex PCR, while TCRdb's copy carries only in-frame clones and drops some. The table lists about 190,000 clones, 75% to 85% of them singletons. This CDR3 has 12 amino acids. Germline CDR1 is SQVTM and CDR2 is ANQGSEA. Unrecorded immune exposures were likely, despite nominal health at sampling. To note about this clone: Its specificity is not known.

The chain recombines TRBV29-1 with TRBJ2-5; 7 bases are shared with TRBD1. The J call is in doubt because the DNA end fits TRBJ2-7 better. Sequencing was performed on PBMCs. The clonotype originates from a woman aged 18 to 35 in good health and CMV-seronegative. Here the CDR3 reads CSAGTGAYEQYF. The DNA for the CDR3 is TGCAGCGCTGGAACAGGGGCATACGAGCAGTACTTC.